This T cell receptor beta chain was captured by sequencing in a study of T cell changes during pregnancy in multiple sclerosis. This CDR3 contains 14 residues. CDR1 is LNHNV and CDR2 is YYDKDF in the germline V gene (reference sequence). The V and J ends lost 8 bases and 0 bases, in that order; junction bases with no gene match: 6. The protocol was immunoSEQ multiplex PCR, while the TCRdb copy is restricted to in-frame clones and leaves out a portion. Seen here are about 68,000 clones, more than 80% observed once, and the top ten hold roughly 0.87%. The J gene is TRBJ1-2, the V gene TRBV15, with 7 bases fitting TRBD1. Source: peripheral blood, taken in the second trimester of pregnancy. This receptor was identified in a female donor with multiple sclerosis, enrolled in a pregnancy study. CDR3 sequence (DNA): TGTGCCACCGAACGGGACAGATCTAACTATGGCTACACCTTC. Amino acid sequence: CATERDRSNYGYTF. Filled out from reference TRBV15 and TRBJ1-2, the complete variable domain reads DAMVIQNPRYQVTQFGKPVTLSCSQTLNHNVMYWYQQKSSQAPKLLFHYYDKDFNNEADTPDNFQSRRPNTSFCFLDIRSPGLGDTAMYLCATERDRSNYGYTFGSGTRLTVV.